This entry describes one T cell receptor beta chain. What it recognizes is unknown. This record comes from a study of chemoradiotherapy in HPV16-positive cancers. The data were produced by immunoSEQ multiplex PCR, yet TCRdb's version contains in-frame clones alone and is incomplete. The table lists about 12,000 clones, about two thirds of them singletons, with around 8% in the top ten. Trimming took 4 bases from V and 3 from J; bases not matched to a gene: 7. Germline CDR1 and CDR2: KGHSH and LQKENI. CDR3 size: 16 residues. Findings of the study overall: In HPV16-positive patients, HPV-responsive T-cell expansion tracked better recurrence-free survival. Candidate HPV-specific clones and E7-related TCR motifs grew in tumor during treatment.

The TCR was taken from a human donor with HPV-associated anogenital cancer. The chain links TRBV18 to TRBJ2-2; TRBD1 matches 8 bases. Specimen collection occurred from a patient who underwent chemoradiotherapy. In nucleotides, the CDR3 is TGTGCCAGCTCACGAAGGCAGGGGGCTGACACCGGGGAGCTGTTTTTT. Translated, it gives CASSRRQGADTGELFF.